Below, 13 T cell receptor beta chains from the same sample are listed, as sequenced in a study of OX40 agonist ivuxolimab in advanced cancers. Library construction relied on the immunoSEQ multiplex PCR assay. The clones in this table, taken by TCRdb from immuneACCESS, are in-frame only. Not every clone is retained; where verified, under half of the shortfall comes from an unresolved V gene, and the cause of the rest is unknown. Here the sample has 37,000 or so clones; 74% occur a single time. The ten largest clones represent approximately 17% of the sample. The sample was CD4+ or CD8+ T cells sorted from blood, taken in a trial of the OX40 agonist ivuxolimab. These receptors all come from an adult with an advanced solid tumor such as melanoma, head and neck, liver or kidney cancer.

The CDR3 DNA reads TGTGCCAGCAGTTTGGCAGGTTCTAAACTGTTTTTT. It yields the protein CASSLAGSKLFF. The chain combines TRBV27 with TRBJ1-4; D is undetermined. Germline V gene lookup returns CDR1 MNHEY and CDR2 SMNVEV (reference sequence). CDR3 length equals 12 residues. Trimming took 3 bases from V and 11 from J, leaving 10 bases between them.

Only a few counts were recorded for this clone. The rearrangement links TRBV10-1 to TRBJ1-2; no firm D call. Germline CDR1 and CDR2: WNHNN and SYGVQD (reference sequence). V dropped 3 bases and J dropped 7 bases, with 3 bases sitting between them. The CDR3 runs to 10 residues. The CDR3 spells CASSDGGYTF. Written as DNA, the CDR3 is TGCGCCAGCAGTGATGGTGGCTACACCTTC.

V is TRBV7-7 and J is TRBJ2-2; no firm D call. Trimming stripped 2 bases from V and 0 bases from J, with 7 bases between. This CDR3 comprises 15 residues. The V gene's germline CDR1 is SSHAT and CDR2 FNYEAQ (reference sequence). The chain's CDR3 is CASSLKLTNTGELFF. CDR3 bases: TGTGCCAGCAGCTTAAAACTTACGAACACCGGGGAGCTGTTTTTT.

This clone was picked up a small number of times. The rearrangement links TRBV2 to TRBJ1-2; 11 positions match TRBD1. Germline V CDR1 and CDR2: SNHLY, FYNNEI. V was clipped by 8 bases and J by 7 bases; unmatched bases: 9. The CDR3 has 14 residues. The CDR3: CASGGTGGGTGYTF. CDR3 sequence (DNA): TGTGCCAGCGGTGGGACAGGGGGGGGAACTGGCTACACCTTC.

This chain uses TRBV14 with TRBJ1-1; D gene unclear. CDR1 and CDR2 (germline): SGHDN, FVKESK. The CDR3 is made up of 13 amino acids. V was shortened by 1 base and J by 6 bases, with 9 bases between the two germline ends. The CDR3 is CASSQGMGAEAFF. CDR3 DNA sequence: TGTGCCAGCAGCCAAGGTATGGGCGCTGAAGCTTTCTTT.

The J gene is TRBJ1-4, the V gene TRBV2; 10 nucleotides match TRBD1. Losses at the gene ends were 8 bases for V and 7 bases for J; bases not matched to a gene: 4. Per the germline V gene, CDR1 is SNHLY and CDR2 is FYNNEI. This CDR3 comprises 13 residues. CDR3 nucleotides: TGTGCCAGCCACCGGGACAGGGGTGAAAAACTGTTTTTT. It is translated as CASHRDRGEKLFF.

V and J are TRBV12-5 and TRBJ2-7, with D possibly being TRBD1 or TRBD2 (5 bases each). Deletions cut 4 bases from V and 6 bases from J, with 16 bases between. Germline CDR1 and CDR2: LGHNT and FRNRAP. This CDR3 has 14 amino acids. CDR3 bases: TGTGCTAGTGGTTGGGGGTTTTCGGGGTGCGAGCAGTACGTC. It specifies CASGWGFSGCEQYV.

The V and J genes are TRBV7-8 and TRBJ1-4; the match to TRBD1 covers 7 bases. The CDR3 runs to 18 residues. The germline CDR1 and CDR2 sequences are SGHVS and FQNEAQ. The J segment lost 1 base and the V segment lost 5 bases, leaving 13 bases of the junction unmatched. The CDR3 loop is CASSPPRRGRETNEKLFF. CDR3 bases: TGTGCCAGCAGCCCACCACGGAGGGGGCGCGAAACTAATGAAAAACTGTTTTTT.

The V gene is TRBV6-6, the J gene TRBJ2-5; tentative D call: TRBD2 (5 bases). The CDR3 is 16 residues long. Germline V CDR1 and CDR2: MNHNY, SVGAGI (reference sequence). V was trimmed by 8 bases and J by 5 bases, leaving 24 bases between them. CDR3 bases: TGTGCCAGCTCCACGATCGGGGTTTGGTTCGAGGAGACCCAGTACTTC. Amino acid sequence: CASSTIGVWFEETQYF.

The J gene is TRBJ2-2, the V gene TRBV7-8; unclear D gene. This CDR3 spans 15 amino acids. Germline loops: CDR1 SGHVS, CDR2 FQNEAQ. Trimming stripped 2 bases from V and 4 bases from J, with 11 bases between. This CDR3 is CASSLTVALTGELFF. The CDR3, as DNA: TGTGCCAGCAGCTTAACAGTCGCCCTCACCGGGGAGCTGTTTTTT.

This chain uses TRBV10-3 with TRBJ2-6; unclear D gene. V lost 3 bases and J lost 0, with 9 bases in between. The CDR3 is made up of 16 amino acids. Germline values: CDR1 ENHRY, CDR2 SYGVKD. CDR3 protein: CAISDFRSSGANVLTF. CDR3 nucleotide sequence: TGTGCCATCAGTGATTTCAGGTCCTCTGGGGCCAACGTCCTGACTTTC.

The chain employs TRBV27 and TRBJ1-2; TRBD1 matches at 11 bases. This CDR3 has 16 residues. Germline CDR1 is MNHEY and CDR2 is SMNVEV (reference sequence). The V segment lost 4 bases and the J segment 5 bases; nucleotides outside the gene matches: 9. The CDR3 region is CASSSRTGGAGYGYTF. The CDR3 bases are TGTGCCAGCAGTTCACGGACAGGGGGCGCAGGGTATGGCTACACCTTC.

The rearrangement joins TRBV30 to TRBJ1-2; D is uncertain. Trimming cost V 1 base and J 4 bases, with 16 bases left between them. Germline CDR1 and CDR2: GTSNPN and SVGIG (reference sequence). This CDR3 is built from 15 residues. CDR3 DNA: TGTGCCTGGAGTGCGTTAATGAAACGGGGCTATGGCTACACCTTC. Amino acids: CAWSALMKRGYGYTF.